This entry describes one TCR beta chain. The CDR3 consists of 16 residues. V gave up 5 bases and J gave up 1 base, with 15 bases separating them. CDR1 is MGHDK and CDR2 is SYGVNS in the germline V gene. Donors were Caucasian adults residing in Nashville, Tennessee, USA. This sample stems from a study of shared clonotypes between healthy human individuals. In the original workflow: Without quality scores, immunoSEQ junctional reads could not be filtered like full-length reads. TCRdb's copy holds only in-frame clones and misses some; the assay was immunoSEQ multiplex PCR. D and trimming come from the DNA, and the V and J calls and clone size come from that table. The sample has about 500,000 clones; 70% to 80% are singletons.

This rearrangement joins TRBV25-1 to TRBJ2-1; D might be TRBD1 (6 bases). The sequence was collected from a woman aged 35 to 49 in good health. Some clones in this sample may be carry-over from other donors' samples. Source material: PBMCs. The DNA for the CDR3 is TGTGCCAGCAGTAACACAGGGATCGTGTCCTACAATGAGCAGTTCTTC. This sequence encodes CASSNTGIVSYNEQFF.